These 28 T cell receptor beta chains were all obtained from the same sample, sequenced in a study of shared clonotypes between healthy human individuals. Clones were sequenced by immunoSEQ multiplex PCR, and TCRdb holds only the in-frame ones, with some missing. The sample yields some 2,100,000 clones, around 95% seen once. Sample: naive CD4+ T cells sorted from blood. Documented subset: CD45RA+ positively selected. These receptors all stem from a man aged 18 to 30 in good health.

The chain joins TRBV11-2 to TRBJ2-1; 9 bases match TRBD2. The CDR3 runs 17 residues. With V trimmed by 5 bases and J by 4 bases, 12 bases remained unmatched. Germline V gene sequence: CDR1 SGHAT, CDR2 FQNNGV. For the CDR3, the DNA is TGTGCCAGCAGCCCCCGTTCGGGCGGGAGGGCTTACAATGAGCAGTTCTTC. Translated: CASSPRSGGRAYNEQFF.

The chain combines TRBV7-2 with TRBJ2-5, with D maybe TRBD1 (6 bases). Per the germline V gene, CDR1 is SGHTA and CDR2 is FQGNSA. Trimming pared 5 bases from V and 2 bases from J, leaving 18 bases between. The CDR3 length is 16 residues. The CDR3 reads CASSPSSTGNQETQYF. The DNA of the CDR3 is TGTGCCAGCAGCCCGTCGTCTACAGGGAATCAAGAGACCCAGTACTTC.

This CDR3 reads CASSKLAGGPLDTQYF. CDR3 DNA: TGTGCCAGTAGTAAGTTAGCGGGAGGGCCCTTAGATACGCAGTATTTT. J is TRBJ2-3 and V is TRBV19; TRBD2 agrees at 11 bases. Germline CDR1 is LNHDA and CDR2 is SQIVND (reference sequence). This CDR3 region has 16 residues. The V segment lost 4 bases and the J segment 5 bases; nucleotides outside the gene matches: 8.

This clone occurred a few times. Other DNA sequences within the sample encode an identical CDR3. This chain connects TRBV5-4 to TRBJ2-3, with unresolved D. The CDR3 loop spans 11 amino acids. CDR1 and CDR2 from the germline V gene are SGHNT and YYREEE (reference sequence). V gave up 2 bases and J gave up 3 bases, with 1 base separating them. The CDR3 loop is CASSLTDTQYF. The CDR3 DNA reads TGTGCCAGCAGCTTAACAGATACGCAGTATTTT.

The chain carries TRBV7-9 and TRBJ2-7, with D possibly matching TRBD2 (5 bases). Germline V CDR1 and CDR2: SEHNR, FQNEAQ (reference sequence). V gave up 4 bases and J gave up 2 bases, with 12 bases separating them. CDR3 size: 14 residues. The CDR3 region is CASSSGAGAYEQYF. The CDR3, as DNA: TGTGCCAGCAGCTCAGGTGCGGGTGCCTACGAGCAGTACTTC.

A single count supports this clone. This chain joins TRBV5-1 and TRBJ1-1, with 8 bases fitting TRBD1. Germline assignment: CDR1 SGHRS and CDR2 YFSETQ. J lost 0 bases, V lost 4 bases, and 5 bases had no gene match. The CDR3 totals 15 residues. The CDR3: CASSAQGGMNTEAFF. Here the CDR3 DNA reads TGCGCCAGCAGCGCACAGGGGGGCATGAACACTGAAGCTTTCTTT.

The rearrangement uses TRBV4-1 and TRBJ2-2; the match to TRBD1 covers 7 bases. Per germline, CDR1 MGHRA and CDR2 YSYEKL. The trim removed 1 base at V and 4 bases at J, leaving 15 bases unmatched. CDR3 length equals 19 residues. The CDR3 DNA follows: TGCGCCAGCAGCCAAGCCGTTACCTTACAGGGGTCTAGCACCGGGGAGCTGTTTTTT. As protein: CASSQAVTLQGSSTGELFF.

The chain combines TRBV7-2 with TRBJ2-7; 9 bases match TRBD1. Germline V lookup: CDR1 SGHTA, CDR2 FQGNSA. V trimming: 1 base; J trimming: 6 bases; junction bases outside the gene matches: 4. The CDR3 spans 14 residues. The CDR3 spells CASSLGTGVLEQYF. The CDR3 nucleotides are TGTGCCAGCAGCTTAGGGACAGGGGTTCTCGAGCAGTACTTC.

The chain uses TRBV11-2 and TRBJ2-7; perhaps TRBD1 as D (7 bases). Germline V lookup: CDR1 SGHAT, CDR2 FQNNGV. V was trimmed by 6 bases and J by 2 bases, leaving 14 bases between them. The CDR3 has 14 residues. The CDR3 DNA sequence: TGTGCCAGCAGGGGGGGACAGCAACCCTACGAGCAGTACTTC. The encoded protein is CASRGGQQPYEQYF.

The chain is built from TRBV5-1 and TRBJ2-7, with 10 bases that match TRBD2. The CDR3 consists of 15 residues. The V gene's germline CDR1 is SGHRS and CDR2 YFSETQ. With 4 bases clipped from V and 4 bases from J, the junction kept 8 bases outside the gene matches. CDR3 in DNA: TGCGCCAGCAGCGATCAGCGGGGGGGCGGATACGAGCAGTACTTC. Its protein product is CASSDQRGGGYEQYF.

The chain is built from TRBV7-3 and TRBJ1-6; D remains unclear. This CDR3 contains 13 residues. Trimming took off 7 bases at V and 5 bases at J, with 9 bases between the two ends. CDR1 and CDR2 from the germline V gene are SGHTA and FQGTGA. CDR3 DNA sequence: TGTGCCAGCATAAGGGAAGATAATTCACCCCTCCACTTT. Encoded protein: CASIREDNSPLHF.

The chain combines TRBV28 with TRBJ1-5, with TRBD1 matching 9 bases. The trim removed 4 bases at V and 1 base at J, leaving 5 bases unmatched. The CDR3 is 16 amino acids. Germline V gives CDR1 MDHEN, CDR2 SYDVKM. CDR3 nucleotides: TGTGCCAGCAGTTCGGACAGGGGAAAAAGCAATCAGCCCCAGCATTTT. Amino acid sequence: CASSSDRGKSNQPQHF.

V gene TRBV19 combines with J gene TRBJ2-3; D gene ambiguous. Trimming took 5 bases from V and 5 from J, leaving 11 bases between them. The CDR3 is 13 residues long. Germline CDR1 and CDR2: LNHDA and SQIVND (reference sequence). The CDR3 nucleotides are TGTGCCAGTAGTCCGCTGGGCCTAGATACGCAGTATTTT. As protein: CASSPLGLDTQYF.

The chain couples TRBV7-2 to TRBJ2-7; 13 nucleotides align to TRBD2. Germline V gene data show CDR1 as SGHTA and CDR2 as FQGNSA. The CDR3 covers 16 residues. Trimming cost V 2 bases and J 2 bases; bases outside gene matches: 3. The CDR3 nucleotides read TGTGCCAGCAGCTTATCAGGACTAGCGGGGGCCTACGAGCAGTACTTC. Amino acid sequence: CASSLSGLAGAYEQYF.

The gene calls are TRBV30 and TRBJ2-5, with 12 bases fitting TRBD2. Germline V gives CDR1 GTSNPN, CDR2 SVGIG (reference sequence). The CDR3 extends over 17 amino acids. V was pared by 3 bases and J by 1 base, with 9 bases of the junction left unmatched. The CDR3, as DNA: TGTGCCTGGAGCCGGACCCTGACTAGCGGGGGCCAAGAGACCCAGTACTTC. Its protein is CAWSRTLTSGGQETQYF.

The genes are TRBV21-1 and TRBJ2-6; the DNA was not compared with TRBD1, the D call given in the table. TRBV21-1 is a pseudogene segment. The CDR3 is 18 residues long. The CDR3 DNA reads TGTGCCAGCAGCAAAGCGGAGGACAGGACCTCTGGGGCCAACGTCCTGACTTTC. As protein: CASSKAEDRTSGANVLTF.

Notes on this clone: The sample contains more than one DNA sequence encoding this CDR3. V gene TRBV2 combines with J gene TRBJ1-3; a possible D gene is TRBD1 (5 bases). Trimming left V 8 bases short and J 0 bases short, with 11 bases between. Germline CDR1 and CDR2: SNHLY and FYNNEI. The CDR3 has 14 amino acids. CDR3 residues: CASGGESSGNTIYF. In DNA form, the CDR3 reads TGTGCCAGCGGGGGGGAAAGCTCTGGAAACACCATATATTTT.

This sequence joins TRBV7-9 and TRBJ2-7, with 8 positions matching TRBD1. Germline CDR1 SEHNR, CDR2 FQNEAQ (reference sequence). Germline trimming cut 5 bases from V and 0 bases from J; bases unmatched to any gene: 15. The CDR3 has 18 amino acids. The DNA of the CDR3 is TGTGCCAGCAGCATTACCGGGACAGGCCCCGGGTTCTCCTACGAGCAGTACTTC. Protein: CASSITGTGPGFSYEQYF.

DNA for the CDR3: TGTGCCAGCGGACCAGGGCTGGCTAATGAAAAACTGTTTTTT. This sequence encodes CASGPGLANEKLFF. The chain combines TRBV2 with TRBJ1-4, with TRBD1 as a possible D gene (5 bases). The CDR3 contains 14 residues. The V and J ends lost 8 bases and 3 bases respectively, with 13 bases between them. CDR1 SNHLY and CDR2 FYNNEI come from the germline V gene. The complete variable domain, with remaining parts taken from reference TRBV2 and TRBJ1-4, reads EPEVTQTPSHQVTQMGQEVILRCVPISNHLYFYWYRQILGQKVEFLVSFYNNEISEKSEIFDDQFSVERPDGSNFTLKIRSTKLEDSAMYFCASGPGLANEKLFFGSGTQLSVL.

This chain connects TRBV7-9 to TRBJ2-7; TRBD1 aligns across 7 bases. CDR3 length: 11 residues. V shed 5 bases and J 7 bases; nucleotides not matched to a gene: 2. Germline lookup yields CDR1 SEHNR and CDR2 FQNEAQ (reference sequence). CDR3 in DNA: TGTGCCAGCAGCCTACAGGGGGAGCAGTACTTC. This encodes CASSLQGEQYF.

The chain joins TRBV7-6 to TRBJ2-1; 7 nucleotides agree with TRBD1. The ends lost 0 bases at V and 12 bases at J; junction bases unmatched: 5. The CDR3 is 13 amino acids. Germline lookup yields CDR1 SGHVS and CDR2 FNYEAQ. The DNA for the CDR3 is TGTGCCAGCAGCTTAGCGGAGGCAGGGGGGCAGTTCTTC. This translates into CASSLAEAGGQFF.

V and J are TRBV7-2 and TRBJ2-7; either TRBD1 or TRBD2 may supply D (5 bases each). Looked up from germline, CDR1 is SGHTA and CDR2 is FQGNSA. CDR3 size: 15 residues. The V end lost 5 bases, the J end lost 4 bases, and 18 bases lay between the germline ends. CDR3 sequence reads: CASSRSAGASYEQYF. In DNA form, the CDR3 reads TGTGCCAGCAGCCGTTCCGCCGGGGCGTCTTACGAGCAGTACTTC. Complete variable domain (other parts from reference TRBV7-2 and TRBJ2-7): GAGVSQSPSNKVTEKGKDVELRCDPISGHTALYWYRQSLGQGLEFLIYFQGNSAPDKSGLPSDRFSAERTGGSVSTLTIQRTQQEDSAVYLCASSRSAGASYEQYFGPGTRLTVT.

This chain links TRBV5-6 with TRBJ2-2; no clear D gene. The CDR3 extends over 15 amino acids. V shed 1 base and J shed 1 base, with 8 bases lying between them. Germline V gene sequence: CDR1 SGHDT, CDR2 YYEEEE. The chain's CDR3 is CASSLLGMNTGELFF. The CDR3, as DNA: TGTGCCAGCAGCTTGTTGGGGATGAACACCGGGGAGCTGTTTTTT. The full variable domain, in which reference TRBV5-6 and TRBJ2-2 provide the parts outside the CDR3, is DAGVTQSPTHLIKTRGQQVTLRCSPKSGHDTVSWYQQALGQGPQFIFQYYEEEERQRGNFPDRFSGHQFPNYSSELNVNALLLGDSALYLCASSLLGMNTGELFFGEGSRLTVL.

The rearrangement joins TRBV29-1 to TRBJ2-1; D could derive from TRBD1 or TRBD2 (5 bases each). CDR3 length: 14 amino acids. The V end was cut by 6 bases, the J end by 8 bases, with 20 bases between. Germline loops: CDR1 SQVTM, CDR2 ANQGSEA. The CDR3 spells CSVGRALGTYEQFF. CDR3 DNA sequence: TGCAGCGTAGGCCGGGCCCTAGGGACCTATGAGCAGTTCTTC.

This chain joins TRBV18 and TRBJ2-7, with D maybe TRBD2 (6 bases). Per germline, CDR1 KGHSH and CDR2 LQKENI. With 2 bases removed from V and 5 bases from J, the gap between germline ends came to 13 bases. The CDR3 runs to 14 residues. CDR3 region: CASSPTRLVNEQYF. The DNA for the CDR3 is TGTGCCAGCTCACCAACGCGACTAGTGAACGAGCAGTACTTC.

V is TRBV4-3 and J is TRBJ2-7; TRBD1 agrees at 7 bases. The J segment lost 2 bases and the V segment lost 3 bases, leaving 13 bases of the junction unmatched. CDR1 and CDR2 (germline): LGHNA, YSLEER. The CDR3 totals 17 residues. The CDR3 reads CASSQSQGEHFTYEQYF. The CDR3 DNA is TGCGCCAGCAGCCAGTCCCAGGGGGAGCACTTTACCTACGAGCAGTACTTC.

The chain is built from TRBV5-6 and TRBJ1-2; perhaps TRBD1 as D (6 bases). The V end lost 2 bases, the J end lost 4 bases, and 18 bases lay between the germline ends. Per the germline V gene, CDR1 is SGHDT and CDR2 is YYEEEE. This CDR3 comprises 16 residues. CDR3 loop: CASSFQGTSSAYGYTF. CDR3 bases: TGTGCCAGCAGCTTTCAAGGGACATCCTCGGCCTATGGCTACACCTTC.

The V gene is TRBV5-5, the J gene TRBJ1-2, with D hard to call. Trimming cost V 0 bases and J 5 bases, with 20 bases left between them. The CDR3 totals 17 residues. In germline, CDR1 is SGHKS, CDR2 YYEKEE (reference sequence). The CDR3 bases are TGTGCCAGCAGCTTGGAGTCTGCAGGACCGACATCTTATGGCTACACCTTC. Protein sequence: CASSLESAGPTSYGYTF.